This entry is about one TCR beta chain. The germline V gene has CDR1 SGHTS and CDR2 YDEGEE. V was clipped by 6 bases and J by 3 bases, with 10 bases between them. The CDR3 has 13 amino acids. This specimen comes from a study of T-cell memory formation after mild COVID-19. TCRdb redid the calling of the 5' RACE reads with MiXCR, one entry per CDR3 protein. The sample yields some 210,000 distinct CDR3 sequences, 25% to 35% seen once. The V call is TRBV5-8, the J call TRBJ2-1; D remains ambiguous. Material: PBMCs or a T cell subset sorted from them (not recorded which). The receptor was isolated from an adult woman who had mild COVID-19 (a few samples of this study predate the infection). Cell type and time point are not known. CDR3 in DNA: TGTGCCAGCACCTTCGACGTCTACAATGAGCAGTTCTTC. It specifies CASTFDVYNEQFF. Using reference TRBV5-8 and TRBJ2-1 for the parts outside the CDR3, the full variable domain is EAGVTQSPTHLIKTRGQQATLRCSPISGHTSVYWYQQALGLGLQFLLWYDEGEERNRGNFPPRFSGRQFPNYSSELNVNALELEDSALYLCASTFDVYNEQFFGPGTRLTVL.